The entry below describes one T cell receptor beta chain. Within Nashville, Tennessee resided all donors, each a Caucasian adult. CD4+ cells yielded CD45RA+ naive and CD45RA-negative memory subsets. This specimen comes from a study of shared clonotypes between healthy human individuals. Study summary: CD8 memory received one plate per donor, CD8 naive two, CD4 memory three and CD4 naive three.

Germline V CDR1 and CDR2: GTSNPN, SVGIG (reference sequence). This CDR3 is 13 amino acids long. V gave up 3 bases and J gave up 0 bases, with 8 bases separating them. Generated by immunoSEQ multiplex PCR, the TCRdb table keeps only in-frame clones and is missing some. The table lists some 2.4 million clones, under 95% of them singletons, with roughly 0.36% in the top ten. The chain carries TRBV30 and TRBJ1-2; D is ambiguous. The receptor was isolated from a man aged 18 to 30 in good health. Some clones in this sample may be carry-over from other donors' samples. Sequencing was done on a sample of naive CD4+ T cells from PBMCs. As for subset: CD45RA+ positively selected. CDR3 sequence (DNA): TGTGCCTGGAGCAGGACGTCTAACTATGGCTACACCTTC. Translated: CAWSRTSNYGYTF. Complete variable domain (other parts from reference TRBV30 and TRBJ1-2): SQTIHQWPATLVQPVGSPLSLECTVEGTSNPNLYWYRQAAGRGLQLLFYSVGIGQISSEVPQNLSASRPQDRQFILSSKKLLLSDSGFYLCAWSRTSNYGYTFGSGTRLTVV.